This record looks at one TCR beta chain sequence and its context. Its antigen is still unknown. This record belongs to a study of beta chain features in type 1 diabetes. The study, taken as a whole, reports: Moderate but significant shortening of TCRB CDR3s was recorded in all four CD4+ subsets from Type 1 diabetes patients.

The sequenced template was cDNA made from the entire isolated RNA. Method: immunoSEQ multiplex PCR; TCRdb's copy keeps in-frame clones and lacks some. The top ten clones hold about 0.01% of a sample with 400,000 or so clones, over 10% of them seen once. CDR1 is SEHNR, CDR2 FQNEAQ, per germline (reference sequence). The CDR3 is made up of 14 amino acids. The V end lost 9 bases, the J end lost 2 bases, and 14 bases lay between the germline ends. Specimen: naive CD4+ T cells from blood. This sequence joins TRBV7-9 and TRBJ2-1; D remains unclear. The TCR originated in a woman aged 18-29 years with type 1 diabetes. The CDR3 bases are TGTGCCAGTGGCCAGAGCACTACCTACAATGAGCAGTTCTTC. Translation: CASGQSTTYNEQFF.